The clone carrying this T cell receptor (beta chain) showed up just a few times. The CDR3 contains 13 residues. The V segment lost 7 bases and the J segment 5 bases; nucleotides outside the gene matches: 11. The germline gives CDR1 SQVTM, CDR2 ANQGSEA. This specimen belongs to a study of control samples from healthy donors and cancer patients. Repertoires were generated with immunoSEQ multiplex PCR, while TCRdb's copy carries only in-frame clones and drops some. The sample has about 250,000 clones; around 80% are singletons. The V gene is TRBV29-1, the J gene TRBJ2-7, with 7 bases that match TRBD1. Material for sequencing was PBMCs. This TCR was sampled from a woman aged 55 to 70 with lung cancer. The chain's CDR3 is CSATRDSGDEQYF. The CDR3 nucleotides read TGCAGCGCCACCCGGGACAGTGGCGACGAGCAGTACTTC.